This T cell receptor (beta chain) was sequenced during a study of blood T cell repertoires in COVID-19. Whole-study context: Sites across the United States, Italy and Spain contributed samples from acute and convalescent COVID-19.

The V gene end was trimmed by 7 bases and the J gene end by 2 bases; junction bases not matched to a gene: 2. The CDR3 spans 13 residues. Germline CDR1 reads ENHRY; CDR2 reads SYGVKD. Authors' data handling: From reference gene primer amplification, estimates of nucleated cell counts were derived. The method was immunoSEQ multiplex PCR; TCRdb's version includes in-frame clones alone and lacks a portion of them. Clone size and the V and J calls come from that table; the DNA yielded D and trimming. The sample consists of about 160,000 clones, 65% to 85% of them appearing once. This TCR came from a man between 35 and 55 years old who had recovered from COVID-19. Sequenced material: PBMCs or T cells enriched from blood (not recorded which). The chain couples TRBV10-3 to TRBJ2-3, with 8 bases lining up with TRBD2. In DNA, the CDR3 is TGTGCCATCAACGGGGGGGACACAGATACGCAGTATTTT. Translating it yields CAINGGDTDTQYF.